This TCR beta chain was captured in a study of blood T cell repertoires in COVID-19. The CDR3 consists of 16 residues. Germline V CDR1 and CDR2: MNHNY, SVGAGI (reference sequence). Trimming took 5 bases from V and 2 from J; bases not matched to a gene: 8. Repertoires were generated with immunoSEQ multiplex PCR, while TCRdb's copy carries only in-frame clones and drops some. This repertoire shows just over 150,000 clones, roughly 85% found once; its top ten account for about 3%. The sample consisted of peripheral blood. The source of this sequence is a human donor with acute or convalescent COVID-19. The donor label of this sample is uncertain. The chain couples TRBV6-6 to TRBJ2-1; 8 bases agree with TRBD1. The CDR3: CASSRTGTGTYNEQFF. Here the CDR3 DNA reads TGTGCCAGCAGTCGTACCGGGACAGGAACCTACAATGAGCAGTTCTTC.